The 13 T cell receptor beta chains below all came from one sample that was sequenced in a study of blood T cell repertoires in COVID-19. Method: immunoSEQ multiplex PCR; TCRdb's copy keeps in-frame clones and lacks some. Found here are 350,000 to 450,000 clones, 86% of them singletons; the top ten hold 7.1%. Input material: peripheral blood. These receptors were collected from a woman aged 55-70 years with COVID-19, enrolled during active disease.

The chain uses TRBV6-4 and TRBJ1-2; D ambiguous. Looked up from germline, CDR1 is MRHNA and CDR2 is SNTAGT. The CDR3 is 15 amino acids. The V gene lost 0 bases and the J gene lost 2 bases, with 10 bases spanning the gap. CDR3 residues: CASSDSAGTNYGYTF. Written as DNA, the CDR3 is TGTGCCAGCAGTGACTCCGCAGGAACCAACTATGGCTACACCTTC.

The sample holds one count of this clone. This chain uses TRBV4-1 with TRBJ2-1; 9 positions agree with TRBD2. Germline trimming cut 0 bases from V and 7 bases from J; bases unmatched to any gene: 10. The germline CDR1 and CDR2 sequences are MGHRA and YSYEKL. CDR3 size: 17 residues. The CDR3 is CASSQERGLAGRNEQFF. DNA of the CDR3: TGCGCCAGCAGCCAAGAACGGGGGCTAGCGGGGCGAAATGAGCAGTTCTTC.

This CDR3 reads CATGVIRAGGGYNEQFF. CDR3 DNA sequence: TGCGCCACCGGAGTAATTAGAGCGGGGGGGGGCTACAATGAGCAGTTCTTC. The chain couples TRBV4-1 to TRBJ2-1; TRBD2 matches 10 bases. CDR1 is MGHRA and CDR2 is YSYEKL in the germline V gene. The junction had 15 bases not matched to a gene; V was cut back by 10 bases and J by 3 bases. The CDR3 spans 17 residues.

The rearrangement joins TRBV13 to TRBJ1-1; weak D call: TRBD1 (5 bases). This CDR3 comprises 12 residues. In germline, CDR1 is PRHDT, CDR2 FYEKMQ (reference sequence). The V end was cut by 7 bases, the J end by 5 bases, with 11 bases between. The CDR3 sequence: CASTYQGTEAFF. The CDR3 nucleotides read TGTGCCAGCACCTATCAGGGAACTGAAGCTTTCTTT.

This clone appeared a few times. The rearrangement links TRBV6-4 to TRBJ2-4, with 9 nucleotides matching TRBD1. The CDR3 is made up of 13 amino acids. V lost 3 bases, J lost 8 bases, and 2 bases stayed unmatched. The germline V gene encodes CDR1 MRHNA and CDR2 SNTAGT. This CDR3 reads CASSDDRGDIQYF. The DNA of the CDR3 is TGTGCCAGCAGTGATGACAGGGGGGACATTCAGTACTTC.

The rearrangement uses TRBV5-1 and TRBJ2-1, with TRBD2 identical over 9 bases. This CDR3 spans 17 amino acids. V gave up 1 base and J gave up 3 bases; unmatched junction bases: 8. CDR1 and CDR2 (germline): SGHRS, YFSETQ. Here the CDR3 reads CASSLRASGVNYNEQFF. As DNA, the CDR3 is TGCGCCAGCAGCTTGCGGGCTAGCGGGGTAAACTACAATGAGCAGTTCTTC.

The chain joins TRBV7-6 to TRBJ1-2; 8 bases line up with TRBD1. The germline CDR1 and CDR2 sequences are SGHVS and FNYEAQ. CDR3 length: 15 residues. With 5 bases clipped from V and 4 bases from J, the junction kept 9 bases outside the gene matches. In DNA, the CDR3 is TGTGCCAGCAGCAACCCAGGGGGCGCGGTCTATGGCTACACCTTC. Its protein is CASSNPGGAVYGYTF.

The genes are TRBV6-5 and TRBJ2-7; a possible D gene is TRBD2 (7 bases). Trimming pared 8 bases from V and 4 bases from J, leaving 15 bases between. CDR1 and CDR2 (germline): MNHEY, SVGAGI. This CDR3 is 13 amino acids long. The CDR3 protein is CASAVGGAYEQYF. CDR3 coding DNA: TGTGCCAGCGCCGTGGGGGGGGCTTACGAGCAGTACTTC.

The chain links TRBV2 to TRBJ2-3, with 7 nucleotides matching TRBD1. CDR1 is SNHLY, CDR2 FYNNEI, per germline. The V and J ends lost 5 bases and 4 bases, in that order; junction bases with no gene match: 6. CDR3 size: 14 residues. CDR3 sequence: CASSIDRVADTQYF. The CDR3 DNA follows: TGTGCCAGCAGTATCGACAGGGTAGCAGATACGCAGTATTTT. Full variable domain (outside the CDR3, taken from reference TRBV2 and TRBJ2-3): EPEVTQTPSHQVTQMGQEVILRCVPISNHLYFYWYRQILGQKVEFLVSFYNNEISEKSEIFDDQFSVERPDGSNFTLKIRSTKLEDSAMYFCASSIDRVADTQYFGPGTRLTVL.

V gene TRBV18 combines with J gene TRBJ1-1; 8 bases match TRBD1. Per the germline V gene, CDR1 is KGHSH and CDR2 is LQKENI. With 0 bases clipped from V and 8 bases from J, the junction kept 8 bases outside the gene matches. The CDR3 covers 15 residues. The CDR3 region is CASSPPSRQGQEAFF. CDR3 nucleotide sequence: TGTGCCAGCTCACCACCTTCGAGACAGGGGCAGGAAGCTTTCTTT. Full variable domain (remainder filled in from reference TRBV18 and TRBJ1-1): NAGVMQNPRHLVRRRGQEARLRCSPMKGHSHVYWYRQLPEEGLKFMVYLQKENIIDESGMPKERFSAEFPKEGPSILRIQQVVRGDSAAYFCASSPPSRQGQEAFFGQGTRLTVV.

V gene TRBV27 combines with J gene TRBJ1-1; 8 bases map to TRBD1. Germline-derived CDR1 and CDR2 are MNHEY and SMNVEV (reference sequence). V shed 4 bases, J shed 4 bases, and the junction held 8 bases outside the gene matches. This CDR3 is 15 amino acids long. Written as DNA, the CDR3 is TGTGCCAGCAGTTCCACAGGACAGGGCAGCACTGAAGCTTTCTTT. Protein product: CASSSTGQGSTEAFF.

This clone was picked up one time. V is TRBV11-3 and J is TRBJ2-7; 10 bases are a match to TRBD1. V was pared by 5 bases and J by 4 bases, with 8 bases of the junction left unmatched. This CDR3 contains 15 residues. Germline-derived CDR1 and CDR2 are SGHNT and YENEEA. The CDR3 protein is CASSPGQGRGYEQYF. The CDR3 coding sequence is TGTGCCAGCAGCCCGGGACAGGGGAGGGGTTACGAGCAGTACTTC.

As regards this clone: At one of its ends the junction is not consistent with the germline gene, which may arise from a read error. The genes are TRBV25-1 and TRBJ2-3; 7 bases map to TRBD1. CDR1 MGHDK and CDR2 SYGVNS come from the germline V gene. The length of the CDR3 is 11 residues. CDR3: CASEGLKGASF. CDR3 nucleotides: TGTGCCAGCGAGGGGCTTAAGGGGGCCAGTTTT.